These 30 T cell receptor beta chains share one sample of origin, sequenced in a study of OX40 agonist ivuxolimab in advanced cancers. Measured with immunoSEQ multiplex PCR; TCRdb has only the in-frame clones, and not every one. Of more than 85,000 clones detected, 87% appear once; the ten largest clones hold about 0.5%. Here the sequenced sample was CD4+ or CD8+ T cells sorted from blood, taken in a trial of the OX40 agonist ivuxolimab. Receptors were obtained from an adult with an advanced solid tumor such as melanoma, head and neck, liver or kidney cancer.

This sequence joins TRBV18 and TRBJ1-3, with D maybe TRBD1 (5 bases). CDR1 is KGHSH, CDR2 LQKENI, per germline. The length of the CDR3 is 15 residues. Trimming stripped 0 bases from V and 6 bases from J, with 12 bases between. CDR3 in amino acids: CASSPPSQGKNTIYF. CDR3 in DNA: TGTGCCAGCTCACCACCCAGCCAGGGTAAAAACACCATATATTTT.

The V call is TRBV5-1, the J call TRBJ2-1; TRBD1 aligns across 7 bases. The CDR3 has 16 residues. The V and J ends lost 0 bases and 6 bases, in that order; junction bases with no gene match: 9. Germline V gene lookup returns CDR1 SGHRS and CDR2 YFSETQ. In nucleotides, the CDR3 is TGCGCCAGCAGCTTGGGGGACAGAACCTCTAGCAATGAGCAGTTCTTC. Protein: CASSLGDRTSSNEQFF. Combining the CDR3 with reference TRBV5-1 and TRBJ2-1 gives the whole variable domain KAGVTQTPRYLIKTRGQQVTLSCSPISGHRSVSWYQQTPGQGLQFLFEYFSETQRNKGNFPGRFSGRQFSNSRSEMNVSTLELGDSALYLCASSLGDRTSSNEQFFGPGTRLTVL.

This sequence joins TRBV27 and TRBJ1-2, with TRBD1 identical over 9 bases. The CDR3 is 14 residues long. Germline-derived CDR1 and CDR2 are MNHEY and SMNVEV (reference sequence). J was trimmed by 7 bases and V by 5 bases; bases with no gene match: 8. The CDR3 sequence is CASSPAGTGFGYTF. The CDR3 nucleotides read TGTGCCAGCAGTCCCGCCGGGACAGGGTTTGGCTACACCTTC.

Concerning this clone: Other DNA sequences in this sample translate to the same CDR3. The chain employs TRBV9 and TRBJ1-1; a possible D gene is TRBD1 (6 bases). The CDR3 totals 13 residues. V lost 5 bases to trimming and J lost 1 base, with 9 bases between them. In germline, CDR1 is SGDLS, CDR2 YYNGEE. For the CDR3, the DNA is TGTGCCAGCAGTCAGGGGCCGAACACTGAAGCTTTCTTT. Translated: CASSQGPNTEAFF.

The chain uses TRBV19 and TRBJ1-3, with unresolved D. This CDR3 is built from 15 residues. Trimming left V 6 bases short and J 1 base short, with 13 bases between. Germline V gene data show CDR1 as LNHDA and CDR2 as SQIVND (reference sequence). CDR3 bases: TGTGCCAGTAGGGGGTTGGGCCCTTCTGGAAACACCATATATTTT. As protein: CASRGLGPSGNTIYF.

The rearrangement uses TRBV6-1 and TRBJ2-2; the D is unclear. The germline V gene has CDR1 MNHNS and CDR2 SASEGT. The CDR3 has 14 amino acids. V lost 4 bases, J lost 1 base, and 7 bases lay in between. The CDR3 DNA sequence: TGTGCCAGCAGTGTTATTAGGAACACCGGGGAGCTGTTTTTT. Its translation: CASSVIRNTGELFF.

This chain connects TRBV7-3 to TRBJ2-1; no definite D call. CDR3 length equals 15 residues. V lost 4 bases and J 4 bases, leaving 14 bases between the germline ends. Germline lookup yields CDR1 SGHTA and CDR2 FQGTGA. CDR3 sequence: CASSSSGVEYNEQFF. The CDR3 DNA sequence: TGTGCCAGCAGCTCATCTGGGGTGGAATACAATGAGCAGTTCTTC. Complete variable domain (other parts from reference TRBV7-3 and TRBJ2-1): GAGVSQTPSNKVTEKGKYVELRCDPISGHTALYWYRQSLGQGPEFLIYFQGTGAADDSGLPNDRFFAVRPEGSVSTLKIQRTERGDSAVYLCASSSSGVEYNEQFFGPGTRLTVL.

CDR3 sequence: CASSDRVWGYTF. CDR3 DNA sequence: TGTGCCAGCAGTGACAGGGTCTGGGGCTACACCTTC. V usage is TRBV2 and J usage is TRBJ1-2, with D possibly matching TRBD1 (5 bases). The CDR3 loop spans 12 amino acids. Trimming took off 3 bases at V and 8 bases at J, with 10 bases between the two ends. Germline loops: CDR1 SNHLY, CDR2 FYNNEI.

This chain uses TRBV7-9 with TRBJ2-2; D not resolved. V lost 1 base, J lost 4 bases, and 7 bases lay in between. CDR3 length: 14 amino acids. Germline CDR1 SEHNR, CDR2 FQNEAQ (reference sequence). CDR3 DNA sequence: TGTGCCAGCAGCTTAGGGGCATCCACCGGGGAGCTGTTTTTT. Residues: CASSLGASTGELFF.

This clone was observed a few times. This chain joins TRBV4-1 and TRBJ2-6; perhaps TRBD2 as D (6 bases). V was clipped by 0 bases and J by 0 bases, with 18 bases between them. CDR3 length: 20 residues. In germline, CDR1 is MGHRA, CDR2 YSYEKL. The CDR3 reads CASSQDLYTLGGSGANVLTF. CDR3 bases: TGCGCCAGCAGCCAAGATCTCTATACCTTGGGGGGCTCTGGGGCCAACGTCCTGACTTTC.

V gene TRBV7-9 combines with J gene TRBJ2-7; D could derive from TRBD1 or TRBD2 (6 bases each). The CDR3 runs to 13 residues. CDR1 SEHNR and CDR2 FQNEAQ come from the germline V gene (reference sequence). Trimming took off 5 bases at V and 6 bases at J, with 14 bases between the two ends. Written as DNA, the CDR3 is TGTGCCAGCAGCCCTCCGGGGGCGGGCGAGCAGTACTTC. It translates to CASSPPGAGEQYF. The whole variable domain, remainder taken from reference TRBV7-9 and TRBJ2-7, is DTGVSQNPRHKITKRGQNVTFRCDPISEHNRLYWYRQTLGQGPEFLTYFQNEAQLEKSRLLSDRFSAERPKGSFSTLEIQRTEQGDSAMYLCASSPPGAGEQYFGPGTRLTVT.

This rearrangement joins TRBV14 to TRBJ2-2; D remains unclear. From germline, CDR1 is SGHDN and CDR2 FVKESK. The V end was cut by 0 bases, the J end by 6 bases, with 17 bases between. The CDR3 extends over 17 amino acids. In DNA, the CDR3 is TGTGCCAGCAGCCAAGATACCGTGGCCCTAATGGCCGGGGAGCTGTTTTTT. As protein: CASSQDTVALMAGELFF. Using reference TRBV14 and TRBJ2-2 for the parts outside the CDR3, the full variable domain is EAGVTQFPSHSVIEKGQTVTLRCDPISGHDNLYWYRRVMGKEIKFLLHFVKESKQDESGMPNNRFLAERTGGTYSTLKVQPAELEDSGVYFCASSQDTVALMAGELFFGEGSRLTVL.

The chain links TRBV28 to TRBJ2-1, with TRBD2 as a possible D gene (6 bases). This CDR3 contains 18 residues. Germline V CDR1 and CDR2: MDHEN, SYDVKM. Between the trimmed V and J ends, which lost 3 bases and 4 bases, there was a span of 22 bases. The DNA of the CDR3 is TGTGCCAGCAGTTTTTATGGCCGGGGGTCCTCGGGGTACAATGAGCAGTTCTTC. Amino acids: CASSFYGRGSSGYNEQFF.

The chain employs TRBV7-3 and TRBJ2-1; TRBD1 matches 10 bases. With 6 bases clipped from V and 6 bases from J, the junction kept 8 bases outside the gene matches. This CDR3 region has 15 residues. CDR1 is SGHTA and CDR2 is FQGTGA in the germline V gene. CDR3 protein: CASSPGQGSFNEQFF. The CDR3 DNA follows: TGTGCCAGCAGTCCGGGACAGGGGTCTTTCAATGAGCAGTTCTTC.

This sequence joins TRBV4-2 and TRBJ1-2; D is undetermined. Germline assignment: CDR1 LGHNA and CDR2 YNFKEQ. Trimming took off 1 base at V and 8 bases at J, with 5 bases between the two ends. This CDR3 has 11 amino acids. The CDR3 reads CASSQVGGYTF. CDR3 in DNA: TGTGCCAGCAGCCAAGTGGGGGGCTACACCTTC.

Only one count was recorded for this clone. The V gene is TRBV14, the J gene TRBJ2-7; TRBD2 is a possible D gene (7 bases). V was pared by 4 bases and J by 6 bases, with 25 bases between. Germline V gives CDR1 SGHDN, CDR2 FVKESK. The CDR3 has 17 amino acids. The CDR3: CASSPYQGTLGGTEQYF. The CDR3 nucleotides are TGTGCCAGCAGCCCGTACCAGGGGACCCTGGGGGGGACCGAGCAGTACTTC.

J is TRBJ2-2 and V is TRBV10-2; 7 nucleotides agree with TRBD1. V shed 3 bases, J shed 5 bases, and the junction held 6 bases outside the gene matches. The CDR3 has 15 residues. Germline assignment: CDR1 WSHSY and CDR2 SAAADI. CDR3 sequence: CASSEGGRATGELFF. CDR3 DNA sequence: TGCGCCAGCAGTGAAGGGGGCAGAGCTACCGGGGAGCTGTTTTTT.

The V and J genes are TRBV6-1 and TRBJ1-1; D unresolved. Per the germline V gene, CDR1 is MNHNS and CDR2 is SASEGT. The CDR3 spans 15 residues. Trimming pared 0 bases from V and 0 bases from J, leaving 8 bases between. DNA of the CDR3: TGTGCCAGCAGTGAAGCGCAGTCGATGAACACTGAAGCTTTCTTT. Its protein product is CASSEAQSMNTEAFF.

J is TRBJ2-1 and V is TRBV18, with TRBD2 as a possible D gene (7 bases). The CDR3 extends over 13 amino acids. The V gene lost 2 bases and the J gene lost 9 bases, with 11 bases spanning the gap. Per germline, CDR1 KGHSH and CDR2 LQKENI. The CDR3 sequence: CASSPGGGPEQFF. The CDR3, as DNA: TGTGCCAGCTCACCAGGGGGGGGGCCTGAGCAGTTCTTC.

This sequence joins TRBV18 and TRBJ2-5; D is unresolved. Germline CDR1 is KGHSH and CDR2 is LQKENI. The CDR3 is made up of 14 amino acids. Deletions cut 0 bases from V and 4 bases from J, with 9 bases between. The CDR3: CASSPPSRPETQYF. CDR3 sequence (DNA): TGTGCCAGCTCACCACCGAGCCGTCCAGAGACCCAGTACTTC. The whole variable domain, remainder taken from reference TRBV18 and TRBJ2-5, is NAGVMQNPRHLVRRRGQEARLRCSPMKGHSHVYWYRQLPEEGLKFMVYLQKENIIDESGMPKERFSAEFPKEGPSILRIQQVVRGDSAAYFCASSPPSRPETQYFGPGTRLLVL.

Points on this clone: This sample also contains other DNA sequences that code for the same CDR3. This chain links TRBV5-6 with TRBJ1-5; D remains unclear. Germline CDR1 and CDR2: SGHDT and YYEEEE. Trimming stripped 0 bases from V and 5 bases from J, with 6 bases between. The CDR3 consists of 13 residues. The CDR3 protein is CASSLGRDQPQHF. CDR3 bases: TGTGCCAGCAGCTTGGGAAGAGATCAGCCCCAGCATTTT.

This chain joins TRBV7-9 and TRBJ2-7; TRBD1 might be the D (6 bases). Germline CDR1 SEHNR, CDR2 FQNEAQ (reference sequence). The V end was cut by 5 bases, the J end by 6 bases, with 23 bases between. The CDR3 contains 16 residues. CDR3 region: CASSLNRAVQLSEQYF. In DNA form, the CDR3 reads TGTGCCAGCAGCCTGAACAGGGCCGTTCAGCTCTCCGAGCAGTACTTC.

The chain uses TRBV19 and TRBJ1-2, with 9 positions matching TRBD1. The germline CDR1 and CDR2 sequences are LNHDA and SQIVND (reference sequence). The CDR3 loop spans 16 amino acids. The trim removed 1 base at V and 4 bases at J, leaving 7 bases unmatched. In nucleotides, the CDR3 is TGTGCCAGTAGTATAGGCGGACAGGGGTTGATCTATGGCTACACCTTC. Translation: CASSIGGQGLIYGYTF.

The rearrangement uses TRBV6-1 and TRBJ2-3, with 8 bases fitting TRBD1. The germline V gene encodes CDR1 MNHNS and CDR2 SASEGT. The CDR3 runs to 15 residues. The ends lost 2 bases at V and 8 bases at J; junction bases unmatched: 9. In nucleotides, the CDR3 is TGTGCCAGCAGTGAATCCGGACAGGGAACGGGTACGCAGTATTTT. This sequence encodes CASSESGQGTGTQYF.

The chain joins TRBV11-1 to TRBJ2-1, with a tentative D call TRBD2 (6 bases). The V gene's germline CDR1 is SGHAT and CDR2 FQDESV (reference sequence). The CDR3 runs to 16 residues. V shed 1 base and J shed 7 bases, with 17 bases lying between them. The DNA for the CDR3 is TGTGCCAGCAGCTTAGGGGGAGCGGGTAATGTGAATGAGCAGTTCTTC. Its protein is CASSLGGAGNVNEQFF.

The rearrangement uses TRBV4-2 and TRBJ1-4, with TRBD1 matching over 7 bases. This CDR3 is 16 amino acids long. The germline gives CDR1 LGHNA, CDR2 YNFKEQ. The ends lost 0 bases at V and 6 bases at J; junction bases unmatched: 7. The CDR3 loop reads CASSQDEGAEYEKLFF. The CDR3 DNA follows: TGTGCCAGCAGCCAAGATGAGGGGGCAGAGTATGAAAAACTGTTTTTT.

The V gene is TRBV25-1, the J gene TRBJ2-7; either TRBD1 or TRBD2 may fit D (5 bases each). Germline V lookup: CDR1 MGHDK, CDR2 SYGVNS. Trimming stripped 2 bases from V and 0 bases from J, with 11 bases between. CDR3 length: 15 amino acids. This CDR3 reads CASSERSGSSYEQYF. Written as DNA, the CDR3 is TGTGCCAGCAGTGAAAGGTCAGGGAGCTCCTACGAGCAGTACTTC.

On this clone: The junction departs from the called germline gene at one end, perhaps through a read error. The chain couples TRBV6-5 to TRBJ1-5; 7 nucleotides agree with TRBD1. This CDR3 has 13 residues. The germline gives CDR1 MNHEY, CDR2 SVGAGI. The CDR3 reads CSTRGSSNQPQHF. As DNA, the CDR3 is TGCTCCACCAGGGGGTCTAGCAATCAGCCCCAGCATTTT.

A single count supports this clone. The gene calls are TRBV18 and TRBJ1-2; D is unclear. V was cut by 4 bases and J by 0 bases, with 6 bases left in between. Germline loops: CDR1 KGHSH, CDR2 LQKENI. The CDR3 contains 13 residues. CDR3: CASSQTSNYGYTF. CDR3 DNA sequence: TGTGCCAGCTCACAGACCTCTAACTATGGCTACACCTTC.

V gene TRBV5-4 combines with J gene TRBJ1-1, with TRBD1 matching over 8 bases. V lost 4 bases and J lost 10; bases outside the gene matches: 15. Germline CDR1 SGHNT, CDR2 YYREEE (reference sequence). The CDR3 is 15 residues long. Here the CDR3 reads CASSQGDRTWVGAFF. CDR3 nucleotide sequence: TGTGCCAGCAGCCAAGGGGACAGGACGTGGGTTGGAGCTTTCTTT. Using reference TRBV5-4 and TRBJ1-1 for the parts outside the CDR3, the full variable domain is ETGVTQSPTHLIKTRGQQVTLRCSSQSGHNTVSWYQQALGQGPQFIFQYYREEENGRGNFPPRFSGLQFPNYSSELNVNALELDDSALYLCASSQGDRTWVGAFFGQGTRLTVV.